Given below is one TCR beta chain in context. Between the trimmed V and J ends, which lost 3 bases and 6 bases, there was a span of 21 bases. This CDR3 contains 16 residues. Germline values: CDR1 SGHRS, CDR2 YFSETQ. Per the original methods: Amplifying reference gene primers gave estimates of nucleated cell counts. The protocol was immunoSEQ multiplex PCR, while the TCRdb copy is restricted to in-frame clones and leaves out a portion. V and J calls and clone size are as listed in that table; D and trimming were resolved from the DNA. The sample has roughly 150,000 clones, more than 75% seen once. The data derive from a study of blood T cell repertoires in COVID-19. Looking at the study overall: Sites across the United States, Italy and Spain contributed samples from acute and convalescent COVID-19. The analysed material was cDNA or gDNA that came from T cells, B-cell-depleted T cells, or PBMCs.

The source is a woman older than 75 with COVID-19, enrolled during active disease. What was sequenced was peripheral blood. This sequence joins TRBV5-1 and TRBJ1-2; D uncertain. The CDR3 region is CASSSDGWAGEDGYTF. In DNA form, the CDR3 reads TGCGCCAGCAGCTCCGACGGTTGGGCTGGGGAGGATGGCTACACCTTC.